Listed below are T cell receptor beta chains from one sample, sequenced in a study of T cell repertoires in aging, cancer and after chemotherapy. MiXCR, applied by TCRdb to the multiplex PCR reads, yields one record per CDR3 protein. The sample yields about 6,600 distinct CDR3 sequences, over 20% seen once. The sample consisted of blood. The receptor set was obtained from a human donor with a blood cancer. Each CDR3 is given with its conserved first and last residue. D genes are given only for firm matches. Clone size appears in some rows only: once, few, many, or a class for an expanded clone.

>TRBV27|TRBJ2-7|medium-sized|TRBD2
TGTGCCAGCAGTTATCCAGCCAGCGGGAGGGGATCCGACGAGCAGTACTTC
CASSYPASGRGSDEQYF
>TRBV11-3|TRBJ2-1|NA|TRBD2
TGTGCCAGCAGCTTTGTAGCGGGAGGAGGTAGAAATGATCAGTTCTTC
CASSFVAGGGRNDQFF
>TRBV7-9|TRBJ2-5|NA|TRBD2
TGTGCCAGCAGCTTGGAGCGGGGACTCCTGGCAGAGACCCAGTACTTC
CASSLERGLLAETQYF
>TRBV28|TRBJ1-2|few|NA
TGTGCCAGCAGTCCTCTCGGGAGACTCTATGGCTACACCTTC
CASSPLGRLYGYTF
>TRBV5-6|TRBJ1-6|few|TRBD1
TGTGCCAGCAGCTTGAGACAGGGGTACAATTCACCCCTCCACTTT
CASSLRQGYNSPLHF
>TRBV18|TRBJ1-1|few|NA
TGTGCCAGCTCACGTACCGGGACAAGTGAAGCTTTCTTT
CASSRTGTSEAFF
>TRBV6-5|TRBJ2-1|medium-sized|NA
TGTGCCAGCAGTTACTCAACTGGACTTACAGATGAGCAGTTCTTC
CASSYSTGLTDEQFF
>TRBV20-1|TRBJ1-1|NA|NA
TGCAGTGCGGGAGGGAACACTGAAGCTTTCTTT
CSAGGNTEAFF
>TRBV27|TRBJ2-1|medium-sized|NA
TGTGCCAGCAGGCCTACGGGATTTAGCGGCGTCGATGAGCAGTTCTTC
CASRPTGFSGVDEQFF
>TRBV7-2|TRBJ1-2|NA|NA
TGTGCCAGCAGCTTGGGACGGAGAAAGGATGGCTACACCTTC
CASSLGRRKDGYTF
>TRBV12-3/TRBV12-4|TRBJ1-3|NA|NA
TGTGCCAGCAGAAGGGGGAGCTCTGGAAACACCATATATTTT
CASRRGSSGNTIYF
>TRBV20-1|TRBJ2-1|NA|NA
TGCAGTGCTAGGGAGAGACTAGATACCTACAATGAGCAGTTCTTC
CSARERLDTYNEQFF
>TRBV6-2/TRBV6-3|TRBJ2-5|medium-sized|NA
TGTGCCAGCGCGGATCTAGGGAATCCGGGAGAGACCCAGTACTTC
CASADLGNPGETQYF
>TRBV6-2/TRBV6-3|TRBJ2-1|NA|NA
TGTGCCAGCAGTCTTGGACCTTCCCAGTTCTTC
CASSLGPSQFF
>TRBV15|TRBJ1-5|few|TRBD1
TGTGCCACCAGCGCTCGACAGGGGCGGTGGGATAGCAATCAGCCCCAGCATTTT
CATSARQGRWDSNQPQHF
>TRBV12-3/TRBV12-4|TRBJ1-2|medium-sized|NA
TGTGCCAGCAGGTCGGAGAACTATGGCTACACCTTC
CASRSENYGYTF
>TRBV7-2|TRBJ2-2|NA|NA
TGTGCCAGCAGCATGTCCCTACTAGCCGGGAACACCGGGGAGCTGTTTTTT
CASSMSLLAGNTGELFF
>TRBV6-1|TRBJ1-3|NA|TRBD1
TGTGCCAGCACCCTTCCCAGGGGGGACTCTGGAAACACCATATATTTT
CASTLPRGDSGNTIYF
>TRBV20-1|TRBJ2-7|NA|TRBD2
TGCAGTCCCCTGGGGGAGGGGTCCTACGAGCAGTACTTC
CSPLGEGSYEQYF
>TRBV7-9|TRBJ1-3|few|NA
TGTGCCAGCGGATCGGGGGAGTACCGAAACACCATATATTTT
CASGSGEYRNTIYF
>TRBV12-3/TRBV12-4|TRBJ1-2|NA|TRBD1
TGTGCCAGCAGTTTCCTCGACAGGGGCTATGGCTACACCTTC
CASSFLDRGYGYTF
>TRBV30|TRBJ2-1|medium-sized|NA
TGTGCCTGGAACCCAGGCCGACTGGCCAATGAGCAGTTCTTC
CAWNPGRLANEQFF
>TRBV7-3|TRBJ2-2|NA|NA
TGTGCCAGCAGCTTAGTCCAGAACACCGGGGAGCTGTTTTTT
CASSLVQNTGELFF
>TRBV5-4|TRBJ2-3|medium-sized|TRBD2
TGTGCCAGCAGTCCGACTTTAGCGGGGCCGATGACAGATACGCAGTATTTT
CASSPTLAGPMTDTQYF
>TRBV29-1|TRBJ2-4|medium-sized|NA
TGCAGCGTTGGACAGACCAAAAACATTCAGTACTTC
CSVGQTKNIQYF
>TRBV30|TRBJ1-2|medium-sized|NA
TGTGCCTGGCTCGGGGGGAATGGCTACACCTTC
CAWLGGNGYTF
>TRBV7-3|TRBJ2-2|NA|NA
TGTGCCAGCAGGCCAAAAGGGTCTACCGGGGAGCTGTTTTTT
CASRPKGSTGELFF
>TRBV19|TRBJ1-1|medium-sized|NA
TGTGCCAGTAGTATAGAAGGAATGAACACTGAAGCTTTCTTT
CASSIEGMNTEAFF
>TRBV19|TRBJ1-2|medium-sized|TRBD1
TGTGCCAGTAGTGACAGGGGTCGGGGCTATGGCTACACCTTC
CASSDRGRGYGYTF
>TRBV29-1|TRBJ1-2|medium-sized|NA
TGCAGCGTTGAAGAAGGGTGGGGCTACACCTTC
CSVEEGWGYTF
>TRBV7-3|TRBJ1-4|few|NA
TGTGCCAGCAGCTTATCAGGGTCCACTAATGAAAAACTGTTTTTT
CASSLSGSTNEKLFF
>TRBV20-1|TRBJ2-7|NA|NA
TGCAGTGCTAGAGCAGGTTACGAGCAGTACTTC
CSARAGYEQYF
>TRBV27|TRBJ1-6|few|NA
TGTGCCAGCAGTACAGGGTATAATTCACCCCTCCACTTT
CASSTGYNSPLHF
>TRBV5-1|TRBJ2-6|NA|TRBD2
TGCGCCAGCAGCCGGGAGGCTTTC
CASSREAF
>TRBV5-1|TRBJ2-3|NA|NA
TGCGCCAGCATGACGGGAGTCGTCACAGATACGCAGTATTTT
CASMTGVVTDTQYF
>TRBV7-2|TRBJ2-1|NA|NA
TGTGCCAGCACACTCGGGCGGGGATCCACTGAGCAGTTCTTC
CASTLGRGSTEQFF
>TRBV7-2|TRBJ2-7|NA|TRBD2
TGTGCCAGCAGCTTAGGAACTAGCGCCTCCTACGAGCAGTACTTC
CASSLGTSASYEQYF
>TRBV6-1|TRBJ2-5|NA|TRBD2
TGTGCCAGCAGGAGACTAGCGGGAGGGAGAGAAGAGACCCAGTACTTC
CASRRLAGGREETQYF
>TRBV28|TRBJ1-5|NA|NA
TGTGCCACCCAAGGGTTGAGTACCAGAAAGAATCAGCCCCAGCATTTT
CATQGLSTRKNQPQHF
>TRBV5-1|TRBJ1-3|NA|TRBD1
TGCGCCAGCAGCTTTGGGGGGACAGGGACGGGAAACACCATATATTTT
CASSFGGTGTGNTIYF
>TRBV7-9|TRBJ2-7|few|TRBD2
TGTGCCAGCAGCGCTAGCGGAGTCTCCTACGAGCAGTACTTC
CASSASGVSYEQYF
>TRBV5-1|TRBJ2-5|NA|NA
TGCGCCAGCAGCCGCCAAGAGACCCAGTACTTC
CASSRQETQYF
>TRBV27|TRBJ1-1|few|NA
TGTGCCAGCAGTTTGGGGGGGGTGAACACTGAAGCTTTCTTT
CASSLGGVNTEAFF
>TRBV19|TRBJ1-5|few|NA
TGTGCCAGTAGTATTGAGGGGATGGGGGCCCAGCATTTT
CASSIEGMGAQHF
>TRBV30|TRBJ2-7|NA|TRBD2
TGTGCCTGGAGTTTCGGGGGGACTAGCGGGAGCGAGCAGTACTTC
CAWSFGGTSGSEQYF
>TRBV6-5|TRBJ1-2|medium-sized|NA
TGTGCCAGCAGGAGTGGGGATGGCTACACCTTC
CASRSGDGYTF
>TRBV6-4|TRBJ2-1|few|TRBD2
TGTGCCAGCAGTGAAACGGGACTAGCGGGAGTCTCCTACAATGAGCAGTTCTTC
CASSETGLAGVSYNEQFF
>TRBV30|TRBJ2-2|medium-sized|TRBD1
TGTGCCTGGAAAGGAACAGGGGGCATCGGGGAGCTGTTTTTT
CAWKGTGGIGELFF
>TRBV6-5|TRBJ1-1|medium-sized|NA
TGTGCCACCACCGGCTGGGTGAACACTGAAGCTTTCTTT
CATTGWVNTEAFF
>TRBV6-2/TRBV6-3|TRBJ1-5|medium-sized|NA
TGTGCCAGCAGTAAGATGGGGAATCAGCCCCAGCATTTT
CASSKMGNQPQHF
>TRBV24-1|TRBJ2-1|NA|NA
TGTGCCACCAGTGATGCTATCAGCAATGAGCAGTTCTTC
CATSDAISNEQFF
>TRBV6-5|TRBJ2-5|NA|NA
TGTGCCAGCAGAGACCACAGCCTCCAAGAGACCCAGTACTTC
CASRDHSLQETQYF
>TRBV6-5|TRBJ2-1|medium-sized|NA
TGTGCCAGCAGTTATGACCCGAGGCCCAGAGGCGGCAATGAGCAGTTCTTC
CASSYDPRPRGGNEQFF
>TRBV6-1|TRBJ1-5|NA|TRBD1
TGTGCCAGCAGGCCCGACAGGGCCTACAATCAGCCCCAGCATTTT
CASRPDRAYNQPQHF
>TRBV5-4|TRBJ2-7|medium-sized|NA
TGTGCCAGCAGCTTGGATGCCTACGAGCAGTACTTC
CASSLDAYEQYF
>TRBV4-3|TRBJ2-2|NA|NA
TGTGCCAGCAGCCAAGAAGGGGCTGTCACCGGGGAGCTGTTTTTT
CASSQEGAVTGELFF
>TRBV20-1|TRBJ2-7|few|NA
TGCAGTGCGGGAGACAGGACCTCCCTCTCCTACGAGCAGTACTTC
CSAGDRTSLSYEQYF
>TRBV7-9|TRBJ1-1|NA|NA
TGTGCCAGCAGCTTTGACCGGGAAGCTTTCTTT
CASSFDREAFF
>TRBV5-1|TRBJ2-1|NA|NA
TGCGCCAGCAGCCCCGGGACCCCGATGAATGAGCAGTTCTTC
CASSPGTPMNEQFF
>TRBV7-6|TRBJ2-1|medium-sized|NA
TGTGCCAGCAGCTTCACGAGCAATGAGCAGTTCTTC
CASSFTSNEQFF